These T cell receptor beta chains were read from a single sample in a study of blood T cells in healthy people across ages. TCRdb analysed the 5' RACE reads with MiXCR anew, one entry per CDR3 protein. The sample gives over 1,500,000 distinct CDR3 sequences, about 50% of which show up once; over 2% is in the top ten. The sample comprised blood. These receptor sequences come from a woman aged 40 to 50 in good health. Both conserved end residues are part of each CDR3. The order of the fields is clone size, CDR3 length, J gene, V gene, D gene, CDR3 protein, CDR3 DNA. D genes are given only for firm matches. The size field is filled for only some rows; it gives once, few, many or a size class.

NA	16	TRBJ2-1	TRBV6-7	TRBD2	CASSYCSGGSYNEQFF	TGTGCCAGCAGTTACTGTTCGGGGGGCTCCTACAATGAGCAGTTCTTC
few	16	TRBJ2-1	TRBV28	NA	CASRGETGYSRNEQFF	TGCGCCAGCAGGGGCGAAACTGGATACTCTCGGAATGAGCAGTTCTTC
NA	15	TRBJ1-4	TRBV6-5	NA	CASSYSRTVGEKLFF	TGTGCCAGCAGTTACTCGAGGACAGTAGGTGAAAAACTGTTTTTT
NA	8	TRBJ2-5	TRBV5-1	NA	CATQDQYF	TGCGCCACCCAGGACCAGTACTTC
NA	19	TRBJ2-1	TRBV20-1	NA	CSARERIRAGRFSYNEQFF	TGCAGTGCTAGAGAAAGAATTAGGGCAGGCCGATTCTCCTACAATGAGCAGTTCTTC
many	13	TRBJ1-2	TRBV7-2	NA	CASSLDRDYGYTF	TGTGCCAGCAGCTTAGACAGGGACTATGGCTACACCTTC
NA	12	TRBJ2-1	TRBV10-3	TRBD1	CAIRGQGDEQFF	TGTGCCATCAGGGGACAGGGGGATGAGCAGTTCTTC
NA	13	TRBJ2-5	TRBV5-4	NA	CASKVPGHETQYF	TGTGCCAGCAAGGTTCCAGGACACGAGACCCAGTACTTC
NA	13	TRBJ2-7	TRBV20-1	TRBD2	CSAIVAGGAEQYF	TGCAGTGCTATTGTAGCGGGGGGGGCCGAGCAGTACTTC
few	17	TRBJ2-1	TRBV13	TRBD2	CASSIPRSSGRGDEQFF	TGTGCCAGCAGCATCCCCCGGAGTAGCGGGAGAGGCGATGAGCAGTTCTTC
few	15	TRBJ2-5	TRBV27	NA	CASSSARGRQETQYF	TGTGCCAGCAGTTCTGCCAGGGGTAGGCAAGAGACCCAGTACTTC
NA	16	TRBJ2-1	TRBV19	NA	CASSPSDRTVNNEQFF	TGTGCCAGTAGTCCAAGCGACAGGACCGTCAACAATGAGCAGTTCTTC
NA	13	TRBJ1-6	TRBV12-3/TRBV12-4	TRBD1	CASMGQGGSPLHF	TGTGCCAGCATGGGACAGGGAGGTTCACCCCTCCACTTT
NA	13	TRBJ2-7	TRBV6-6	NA	CASSYYYSYEQYF	TGTGCCAGCAGTTACTACTACAGCTACGAGCAGTACTTC
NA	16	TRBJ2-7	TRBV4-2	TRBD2	CASSQTPSGGAYEQYF	TGTGCCAGCAGCCAAACCCCTAGCGGGGGGGCCTACGAGCAGTACTTC
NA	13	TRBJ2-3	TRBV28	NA	CASSVPATDTQYF	TGTGCCAGCAGTGTACCAGCAACAGATACGCAGTATTTT
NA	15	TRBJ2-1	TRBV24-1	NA	CATSDFGQSYNEQFF	TGTGCCACCAGTGATTTCGGACAGAGCTACAATGAGCAGTTCTTC
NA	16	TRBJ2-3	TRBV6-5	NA	CASSPTRTARSDTQYF	TGTGCCAGCAGTCCGACGCGGACCGCCCGATCAGATACGCAGTATTTT
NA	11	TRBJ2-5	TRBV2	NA	CASIQEETQYF	TGTGCCAGCATACAGGAAGAGACCCAGTACTTC
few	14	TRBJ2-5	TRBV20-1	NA	CSARELVSAETQYF	TGCAGTGCTAGAGAGTTAGTCAGCGCGGAGACCCAGTACTTC
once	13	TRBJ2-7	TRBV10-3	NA	CAINWTESYEQYF	TGTGCCATCAATTGGACAGAGTCCTACGAGCAGTACTTC
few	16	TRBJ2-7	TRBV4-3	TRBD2	CASSQVAGQYSYEQYF	TGCGCCAGCAGCCAAGTAGCGGGACAATACTCCTACGAGCAGTACTTC
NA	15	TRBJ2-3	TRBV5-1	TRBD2	CASSTGLAGPNTQYF	TGCGCCAGCAGTACTGGACTAGCGGGACCAAATACGCAGTATTTT
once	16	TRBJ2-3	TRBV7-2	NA	CASSLVAQTSTDTQYF	TGTGCCAGCAGCTTAGTTGCCCAAACTAGCACAGATACGCAGTATTTT
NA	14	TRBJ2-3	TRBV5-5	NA	CASRGGEWADTQYF	TGTGCCAGCAGAGGGGGGGAGTGGGCAGATACGCAGTATTTT
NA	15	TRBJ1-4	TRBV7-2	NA	CASSLDWSGRGKLFF	TGTGCCAGCAGCTTAGACTGGTCAGGGCGAGGGAAACTGTTTTTT
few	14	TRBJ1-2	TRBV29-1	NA	CSVESGRLTMGYTF	TGCAGCGTTGAAAGCGGCCGCCTAACTATGGGCTACACCTTC